The clone carrying this TCR beta chain was observed a single time. Assembly of TCR beta libraries relied on iRepertoire HTBI primers together with Arm-PCR of CDR3 regions. TCRdb recomputed calls from the multiplex PCR reads with MiXCR, one row per CDR3 protein. Altogether 550,000 to 650,000 distinct CDR3 sequences are present, 15% to 20% being singletons, with the ten largest covering more than 10%. The sample is drawn from a study of regulatory T cells in long-lasting Graves disease. Trimming left V 5 bases short and J 6 bases short, with 13 bases between. The CDR3 covers 13 residues. CDR1 and CDR2 (germline): LNHDA, SQIVND (reference sequence). Sample time point: newly diagnosed GD, antithyroid drugs for less than 3 months. Extracted PBMC RNA gave rise to the TCR library. The same sample was also used in a study of T cells in Graves' hyperthyroidism and ophthalmopathy. That paper adds: TCR CDR3 underwent first-round RT-PCR with the HTBI primer set. Before onset, ophthalmopathy was predicted by the model a median approximately 6.7 months earlier.

This sequence joins TRBV19 and TRBJ1-1, with D perhaps matching TRBD1 (6 bases). The receptor's source is a young man with Graves disease. The sequencing used peripheral blood mononuclear cells (PBMCs), collected at new diagnosis, from a patient treated with antithyroid drugs. CDR3 protein: CASSSRGWPEAFF. CDR3 bases: TGTGCCAGTAGTTCGAGGGGGTGGCCTGAAGCTTTCTTT.